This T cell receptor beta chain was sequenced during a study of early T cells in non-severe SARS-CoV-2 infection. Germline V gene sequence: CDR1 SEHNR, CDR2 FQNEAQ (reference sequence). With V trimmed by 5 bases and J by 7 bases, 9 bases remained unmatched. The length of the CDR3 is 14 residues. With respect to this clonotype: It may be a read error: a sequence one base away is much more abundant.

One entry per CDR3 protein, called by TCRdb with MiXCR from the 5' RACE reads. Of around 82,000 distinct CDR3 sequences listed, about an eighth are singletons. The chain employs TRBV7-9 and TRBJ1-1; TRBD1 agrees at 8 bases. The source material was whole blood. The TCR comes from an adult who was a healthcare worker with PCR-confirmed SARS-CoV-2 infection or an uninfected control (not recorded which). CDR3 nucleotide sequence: TGTGCCAGCAGCACGCCGGACAGGGCTAATGAAGCTTTCTTT. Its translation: CASSTPDRANEAFF.